Below, 16 T cell receptor beta chains from the same sample are listed, as sequenced in a study of T cells expressing NK-cell markers. TCRdb re-called the 5' RACE reads; one entry per CDR3 protein, DNA not given. Seen in this sample are about 300,000 distinct CDR3 sequences; the ten most common clones hold 4% to 5%. The sequenced material came from blood T cells: a sorted CD56 or NKG2C T cell subset, CD4+ or CD8+ T cells, or bulk PBMC T cells (not recorded which). All receptors derive from a woman aged 18 to 75 in good health.

The rearrangement joins TRBV7-9 to TRBJ1-2; TCRdb gives TRBD1 as the D gene, but with no DNA this cannot be confirmed. This CDR3 is 15 amino acids long. CDR1 is SEHNR, CDR2 FQNEAQ, per germline (reference sequence). The CDR3 spells CASSSDLGGIYGYTF.

The CDR3: CASSFPRQSRGYTF. The gene calls are TRBV12-3 or TRBV12-4 and TRBJ1-2; as DNA is missing, the TRBD1 call by TCRdb cannot be tested. This CDR3 has 14 residues.

J is TRBJ2-5 and V is TRBV12-3 or TRBV12-4. The CDR3 spans 13 residues. The chain's CDR3 is CASSLLDQETQYF.

This chain uses TRBV5-6 with TRBJ2-2; as DNA is missing, the TRBD2 call by TCRdb cannot be tested. Germline values: CDR1 SGHDT, CDR2 YYEEEE. The CDR3 is 15 amino acids. CDR3: CASSLYLRETGELFF.

V usage is TRBV5-4 and J usage is TRBJ2-5; the D gene TCRdb calls, TRBD2, cannot be checked with no DNA. The germline CDR1 and CDR2 sequences are SGHNT and YYREEE (reference sequence). This CDR3 comprises 14 residues. CDR3 loop: CASRKRESMETQYF.

The CDR3 sequence: CASSRTGGWYGYTF. The chain joins TRBV28 to TRBJ1-2; without DNA, the TCRdb call of TRBD1 cannot be checked. CDR3 length: 14 amino acids. Germline V lookup: CDR1 MDHEN, CDR2 SYDVKM.

This rearrangement joins TRBV20-1 to TRBJ2-1; TCRdb gives TRBD2 as the D gene, but with no DNA this cannot be confirmed. The CDR3 covers 16 residues. Germline V gene data show CDR1 as DFQATT and CDR2 as SNEGSKA (reference sequence). The CDR3 here is CSAREGTSGIWDEQFF.

The rearrangement uses TRBV7-2 and TRBJ2-1. The CDR3 runs to 15 residues. Germline loops: CDR1 SGHTA, CDR2 FQGNSA. This CDR3 reads CASSLATSNYNEQFF.

This chain joins TRBV7-9 and TRBJ2-4; no DNA is available, so the TRBD1 call from TCRdb remains unchecked. CDR1 is SEHNR and CDR2 is FQNEAQ in the germline V gene (reference sequence). The CDR3 is 17 amino acids. The CDR3: CASSQPRQGVAKNIQYF.

The chain carries TRBV5-6 and TRBJ2-3. Germline V gene data show CDR1 as SGHDT and CDR2 as YYEEEE. CDR3 length equals 13 residues. The CDR3 loop is CASSPRYTDTQYF. Drawing the rest from reference TRBV5-6 and TRBJ2-3, the complete variable domain is DAGVTQSPTHLIKTRGQQVTLRCSPKSGHDTVSWYQQALGQGPQFIFQYYEEEERQRGNFPDRFSGHQFPNYSSELNVNALLLGDSALYLCASSPRYTDTQYFGPGTRLTVL.

This chain's CDR3 is CASSPRHGLNSGANVLTF. The rearrangement uses TRBV4-2 and TRBJ2-6; TCRdb gives TRBD2 as the D gene, but with no DNA this cannot be confirmed. This CDR3 has 18 residues. The germline CDR1 and CDR2 sequences are LGHNA and YNFKEQ.

The chain has TRBV5-4 and TRBJ2-1; lacking DNA, the TRBD1 call made by TCRdb goes unchecked. The CDR3 sequence is 14 residues long. Germline CDR1 SGHNT, CDR2 YYREEE (reference sequence). The CDR3 here is CASSLAGQGHEQFF.

The rearrangement links TRBV4-3 to TRBJ2-2. The CDR3 spans 13 residues. The germline V gene has CDR1 LGHNA and CDR2 YSLEER. The CDR3 here is CASSQVPVGELFF.

V gene TRBV6-5 combines with J gene TRBJ1-6; TCRdb names TRBD1, which stays unverified in the absence of DNA. CDR3 length equals 18 residues. Germline V gene sequence: CDR1 MNHEY, CDR2 SVGAGI. CDR3 amino acids: CASSLYGTGPAYNSPLHF.

Here the CDR3 reads CASSLGTGNQPQHF. The genes are TRBV7-2 and TRBJ1-5; without DNA, the TCRdb call of TRBD1 cannot be checked. The germline CDR1 and CDR2 sequences are SGHTA and FQGNSA. There are 14 residues in the CDR3. The full variable domain, rest sourced from reference TRBV7-2 and TRBJ1-5, is GAGVSQSPSNKVTEKGKDVELRCDPISGHTALYWYRQSLGQGLEFLIYFQGNSAPDKSGLPSDRFSAERTGGSVSTLTIQRTQQEDSAVYLCASSLGTGNQPQHFGDGTRLSIL.

The chain employs TRBV4-3 and TRBJ2-5. This CDR3 has 14 amino acids. Germline CDR1 LGHNA, CDR2 YSLEER. The CDR3: CASSQDPNQETQYF.